The 5 T cell receptor beta chains in this list originate from one sample, sequenced in a study of CD8 T cells in Susac syndrome. Reverse transcription of about 0.5 to 1 ug RNA was carried out with random hexamers. TCRdb re-derived calls from the immunoSEQ multiplex PCR reads in MiXCR, one entry per CDR3 protein. The sample includes about 200,000 distinct CDR3 sequences, more than 85% seen only once; the top ten take roughly 0.15%. The sample taken for sequencing was CD8+ T cells from PBMCs. These receptors originate from a human donor with multiple sclerosis.

The chain links TRBV19 to TRBJ2-7; a possible D gene is TRBD2 (6 bases). Germline loops: CDR1 LNHDA, CDR2 SQIVND (reference sequence). This CDR3 has 14 residues. Trimming cost V 5 bases and J 0 bases, with 11 bases left between them. The CDR3 sequence is CASSPSESSYEQYF. The CDR3 DNA sequence: TGTGCCAGTAGTCCTAGCGAGAGCTCCTACGAGCAGTACTTC.

The chain combines TRBV21-1 with TRBJ2-6; the D segment call TRBD1 is taken from the table without a DNA check. TRBV21-1 counts as a pseudogene. The CDR3 runs to 16 residues. The CDR3 coding sequence is TGTGCCAGCAGCCCGCTGGGGGCGAATGGGGCCAACGTCCTGACTTTC. Its translation is CASSPLGANGANVLTF.

The V gene is TRBV9, the J gene TRBJ2-7; tentatively, D is TRBD1 (5 bases). Trimming stripped 0 bases from V and 5 bases from J, with 9 bases between. This CDR3 region has 13 residues. CDR1 is SGDLS, CDR2 YYNGEE, per germline. CDR3 sequence (DNA): TGTGCCAGCAGCGTAGGAGTAGGGGACGAGCAGTACTTC. Translated, it gives CASSVGVGDEQYF.

The rearrangement uses TRBV24-1 and TRBJ2-2; D gene uncertain. The CDR3 is 12 amino acids. V was clipped by 6 bases and J by 7 bases, with 8 bases between them. CDR1 is KGHDR and CDR2 is SFDVKD in the germline V gene. The CDR3 DNA is TGTGCCACCAGTAGGAGCTACGGGGAGCTGTTTTTT. Encoded protein: CATSRSYGELFF.

This clonotype was observed a single time. The CDR3 sequence is CASSLVPAEAFF. DNA of the CDR3: TGTGCCAGCAGCTTAGTACCGGCTGAAGCTTTCTTT. The V call is TRBV7-8, the J call TRBJ1-1; no definite D call. The CDR3 loop spans 12 amino acids. Germline V gene data show CDR1 as SGHVS and CDR2 as FQNEAQ. Trimming removed 1 base at V and 6 bases at J, with 6 bases between.